Sequencing of this T cell receptor beta chain was carried out in a study of blood T cell repertoires in COVID-19. Looking at the study overall: The cDNA or gDNA used as material had been derived from T cells, B-cell-depleted T cells, or PBMCs.

The germline gives CDR1 SGHTA, CDR2 FQGNSA. V was pared by 2 bases and J by 4 bases, with 5 bases of the junction left unmatched. The CDR3 consists of 14 residues. Participants came from roughly 25 US areas, aged about 18 to 100 years. Participant-reported clinical history was the basis for cohort assignment. Original processing methods: Cell counts per sample came from amplifying reference gene primers. The method was immunoSEQ multiplex PCR; TCRdb's version includes in-frame clones alone and lacks a portion of them. That table gives V, J and clone size, and the DNA gave D and trimming. The sample contains approximately 300,000 clones, approximately 81% of which appear only once.

The sequence was collected from a woman aged 30 to 39 who had been exposed to COVID-19. V is TRBV7-2 and J is TRBJ2-7; TRBD1 aligns across 7 bases. The sample taken for sequencing was PBMCs or T cells enriched from blood (not recorded which). CDR3 region: CASSLKGGTYEQYF. DNA of the CDR3: TGTGCCAGCAGCTTAAAAGGGGGCACTTACGAGCAGTACTTC.